Here is one T cell receptor beta chain with its context. The sample is drawn from a study of OX40 agonist ivuxolimab in advanced cancers. Turning to the study itself: The study gave patients intravenous ivuxolimab at 0.01 to 10 mg/kg every 2 weeks. Patients with hepatocellular carcinoma, melanoma, renal cell or head and neck cancer made up the dose-escalation patients. 30% to 40% of patients had received prior checkpoint inhibitor therapy.

Repertoires were generated with immunoSEQ multiplex PCR, while TCRdb's copy carries only in-frame clones and drops some. The data hold tens of thousands of clones, with about 80% observed a single time. This clonotype was sampled from an adult with an advanced solid tumor such as melanoma, head and neck, liver or kidney cancer. Material: CD4+ or CD8+ T cells sorted from blood, obtained in a trial of the OX40 agonist ivuxolimab.

CDR3 sequence: CASSSQTGSEKLFF. CDR3 nucleotides: TGTGCCAGCAGCTCCCAGACAGGCTCTGAAAAACTGTTTTTT. The chain recombines TRBV13 with TRBJ1-4; the D gene is possibly TRBD1 (6 bases). V lost 4 bases and J 7 bases, leaving 13 bases between the germline ends. Germline CDR1 and CDR2: PRHDT and FYEKMQ (reference sequence). The CDR3 is made up of 14 amino acids.